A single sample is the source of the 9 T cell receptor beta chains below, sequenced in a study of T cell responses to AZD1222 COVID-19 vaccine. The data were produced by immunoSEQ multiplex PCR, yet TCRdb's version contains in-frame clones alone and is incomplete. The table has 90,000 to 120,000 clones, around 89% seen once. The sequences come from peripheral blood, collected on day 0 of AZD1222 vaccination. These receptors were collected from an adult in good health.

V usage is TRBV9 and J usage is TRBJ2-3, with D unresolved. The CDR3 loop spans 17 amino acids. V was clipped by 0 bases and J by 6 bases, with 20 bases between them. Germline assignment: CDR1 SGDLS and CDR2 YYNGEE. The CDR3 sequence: CASSVAFDSWSSDTQYF. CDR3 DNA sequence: TGTGCCAGCAGCGTAGCTTTCGACTCCTGGTCATCGGATACGCAGTATTTT.

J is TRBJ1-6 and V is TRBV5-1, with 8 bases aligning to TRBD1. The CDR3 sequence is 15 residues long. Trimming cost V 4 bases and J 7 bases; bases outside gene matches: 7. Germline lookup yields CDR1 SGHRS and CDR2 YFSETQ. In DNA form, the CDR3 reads TGCGCCAGCAGCCTAGGGACAGGAGGAAATTCACCCCTCCACTTT. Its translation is CASSLGTGGNSPLHF.

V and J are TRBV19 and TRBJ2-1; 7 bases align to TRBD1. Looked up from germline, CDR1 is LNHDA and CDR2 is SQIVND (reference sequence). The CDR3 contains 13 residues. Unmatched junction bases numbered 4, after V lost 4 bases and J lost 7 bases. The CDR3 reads CASSTTGVNEQFF. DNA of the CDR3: TGTGCCAGTAGTACCACAGGGGTGAATGAGCAGTTCTTC.

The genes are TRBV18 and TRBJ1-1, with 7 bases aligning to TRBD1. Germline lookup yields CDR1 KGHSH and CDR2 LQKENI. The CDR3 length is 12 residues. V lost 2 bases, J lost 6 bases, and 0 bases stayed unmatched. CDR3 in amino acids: CASSPDRAEAFF. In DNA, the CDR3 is TGTGCCAGCTCACCAGACAGGGCTGAAGCTTTCTTT.

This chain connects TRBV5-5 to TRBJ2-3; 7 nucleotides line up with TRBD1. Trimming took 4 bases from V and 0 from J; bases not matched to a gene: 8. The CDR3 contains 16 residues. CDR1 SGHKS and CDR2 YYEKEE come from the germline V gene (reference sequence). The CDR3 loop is CASSPDWDRSTDTQYF. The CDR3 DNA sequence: TGTGCCAGCAGCCCTGATTGGGACAGAAGCACAGATACGCAGTATTTT.

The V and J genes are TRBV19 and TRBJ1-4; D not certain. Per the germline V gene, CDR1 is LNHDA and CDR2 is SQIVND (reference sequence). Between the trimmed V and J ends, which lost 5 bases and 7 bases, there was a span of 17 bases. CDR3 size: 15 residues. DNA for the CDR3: TGTGCCAGTAGTTCCCGGGGAGGGATACTTGAAAAACTGTTTTTT. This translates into CASSSRGGILEKLFF.

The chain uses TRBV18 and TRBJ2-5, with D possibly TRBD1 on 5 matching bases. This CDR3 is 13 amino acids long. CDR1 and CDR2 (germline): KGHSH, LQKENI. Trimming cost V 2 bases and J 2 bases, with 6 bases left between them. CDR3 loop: CASSPNRQETQYF. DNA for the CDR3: TGTGCCAGCTCACCAAACAGGCAAGAGACCCAGTACTTC.

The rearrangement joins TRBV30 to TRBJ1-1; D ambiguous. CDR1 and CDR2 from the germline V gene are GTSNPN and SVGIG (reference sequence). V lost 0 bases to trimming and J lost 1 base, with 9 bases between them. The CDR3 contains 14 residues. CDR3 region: CAWSVGLGNTEAFF. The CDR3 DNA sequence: TGTGCCTGGAGTGTTGGCCTCGGGAACACTGAAGCTTTCTTT.

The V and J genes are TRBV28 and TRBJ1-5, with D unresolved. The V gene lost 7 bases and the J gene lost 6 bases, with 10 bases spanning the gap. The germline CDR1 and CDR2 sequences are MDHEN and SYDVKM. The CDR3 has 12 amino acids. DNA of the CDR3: TGTGCCAGCAAGGGTAACGGTCAGCCCCAGCATTTT. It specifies CASKGNGQPQHF.